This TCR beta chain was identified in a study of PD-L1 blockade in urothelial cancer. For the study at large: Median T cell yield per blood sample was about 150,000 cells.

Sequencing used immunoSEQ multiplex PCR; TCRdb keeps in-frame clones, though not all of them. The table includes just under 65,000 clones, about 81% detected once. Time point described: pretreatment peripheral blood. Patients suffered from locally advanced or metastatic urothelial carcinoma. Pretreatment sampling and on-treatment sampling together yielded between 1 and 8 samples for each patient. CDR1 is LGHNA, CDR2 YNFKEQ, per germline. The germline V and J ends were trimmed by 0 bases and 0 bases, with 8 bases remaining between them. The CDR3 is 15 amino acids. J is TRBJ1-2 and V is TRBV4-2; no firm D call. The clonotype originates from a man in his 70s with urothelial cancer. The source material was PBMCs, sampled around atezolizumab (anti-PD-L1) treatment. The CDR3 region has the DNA TGTGCCAGCAGCCAAGACGGCGGGGCTAACTATGGCTACACCTTC. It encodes CASSQDGGANYGYTF.